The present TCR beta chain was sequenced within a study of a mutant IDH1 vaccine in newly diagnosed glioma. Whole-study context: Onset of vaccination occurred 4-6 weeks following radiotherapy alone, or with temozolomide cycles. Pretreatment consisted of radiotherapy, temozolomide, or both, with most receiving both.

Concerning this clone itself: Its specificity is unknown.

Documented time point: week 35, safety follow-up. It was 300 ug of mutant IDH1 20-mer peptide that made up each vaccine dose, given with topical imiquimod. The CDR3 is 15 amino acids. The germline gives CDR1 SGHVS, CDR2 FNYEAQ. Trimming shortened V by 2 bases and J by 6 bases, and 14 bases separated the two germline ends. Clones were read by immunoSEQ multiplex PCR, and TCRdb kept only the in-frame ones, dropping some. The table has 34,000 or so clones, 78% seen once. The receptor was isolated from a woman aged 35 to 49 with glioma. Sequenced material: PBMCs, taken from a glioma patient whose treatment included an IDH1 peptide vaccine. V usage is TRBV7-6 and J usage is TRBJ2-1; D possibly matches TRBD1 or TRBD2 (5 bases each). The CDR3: CASSLMAGAGNEQFF. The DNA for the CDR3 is TGTGCCAGCAGCTTAATGGCCGGGGCGGGCAATGAGCAGTTCTTC.